This T cell receptor beta chain was identified during a study of read filtering for tumor transcriptome and immune sequencing. Study-level background: RNA-seq yielded only about 75 to 1,300 TCR reads, IR-seq about 4 to 10.27 million.

This library used around 400 ng RNA and molecular barcoded adaptors spanning alpha/delta and beta/gamma chains. TCRdb redid the calling of the reads with MiXCR, one entry per CDR3 protein. The table lists about 24,000 distinct CDR3 sequences, approximately 22% of them singletons, with about 50% in the top ten. This clonotype has just a few counts. What it binds is unknown. Germline-derived CDR1 and CDR2 are MNHNY and SVGAGI (reference sequence). The CDR3 sequence is 17 residues long. V gave up 7 bases and J gave up 2 bases, with 23 bases separating them. Findings of the study overall: RNA-seq captured clonotypes less deeply and reliably than IR-seq.

This clonotype was obtained from a donor at least 40 years old with multiple myeloma. The V call is TRBV6-6, the J call TRBJ2-5; D is uncertain. The source material was a population of CD138-negative cells sorted from bone marrow. The CDR3 spells CASTRSIPPGPQETQYF. CDR3 DNA sequence: TGTGCCAGCACCAGATCGATTCCACCCGGGCCTCAAGAGACCCAGTACTTC.